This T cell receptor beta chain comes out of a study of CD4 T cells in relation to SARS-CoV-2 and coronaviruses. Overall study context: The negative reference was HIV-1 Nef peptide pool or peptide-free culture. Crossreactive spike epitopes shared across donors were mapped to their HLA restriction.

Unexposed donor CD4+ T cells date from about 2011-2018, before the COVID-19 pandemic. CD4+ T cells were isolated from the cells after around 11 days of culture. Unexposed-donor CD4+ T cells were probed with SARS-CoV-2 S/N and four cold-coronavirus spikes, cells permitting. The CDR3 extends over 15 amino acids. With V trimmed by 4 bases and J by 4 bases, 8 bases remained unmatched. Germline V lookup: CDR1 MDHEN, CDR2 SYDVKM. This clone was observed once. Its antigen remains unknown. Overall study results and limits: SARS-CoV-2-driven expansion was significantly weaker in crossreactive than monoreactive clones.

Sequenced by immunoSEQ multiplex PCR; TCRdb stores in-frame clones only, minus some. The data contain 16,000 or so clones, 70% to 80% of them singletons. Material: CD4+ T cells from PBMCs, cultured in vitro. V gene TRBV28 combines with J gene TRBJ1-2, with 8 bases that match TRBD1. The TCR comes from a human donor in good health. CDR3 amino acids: CASSSRTGSFYGYTF. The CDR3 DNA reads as TGTGCCAGCAGTTCAAGGACAGGGTCTTTCTATGGCTACACCTTC.